These T cell receptor beta chains were read from a single sample in a study of T cell responses to AZD1222 COVID-19 vaccine. Assay: immunoSEQ multiplex PCR; the TCRdb copy retains only in-frame clones and omits some. The sample includes 250,000 to 300,000 clones, 90% to 95% of them seen just once. The sequencing here drew on peripheral blood, taken 28 days after the second AZD1222 dose. The source of these receptors is an adult who received the AZD1222 COVID-19 vaccine. Both conserved end residues are part of each CDR3. The D gene is left open where the match is weak. Rows may omit the clone size; those that give it use once, few, many or a size class.

clone_size j_call d_call v_call cdr3_aa cdr3_nt
- TRBJ1-5 TRBD1 TRBV29-1 CSVGGQGNQPQHF TGCAGCGTGGGAGGACAGGGGAATCAGCCCCAGCATTTT
- TRBJ2-7 - TRBV5-1 CASSLAGESYEQYF TGCGCCAGCAGCTTGGCCGGGGAATCCTACGAGCAGTACTTC
- TRBJ1-1 TRBD1 TRBV2 CASTMDRGRGNTEAFF TGTGCCAGCACCATGGACAGGGGGCGGGGGAACACTGAAGCTTTCTTT
- TRBJ2-2 - TRBV4-2 CASGTQGINTGELFF TGTGCCAGCGGAACCCAGGGTATCAACACCGGGGAGCTGTTTTTT
- TRBJ2-7 TRBD1 TRBV2 CASRSNRGSVEQYF TGTGCCAGCCGGAGTAACAGGGGTTCGGTCGAGCAGTACTTC
- TRBJ2-4 - TRBV19 CASSTDYKNIQYF TGTGCCAGTAGTACGGACTACAAAAACATTCAGTACTTC
- TRBJ1-5 - TRBV2 CASGRGSPQPQHF TGTGCCAGCGGGAGGGGATCCCCTCAGCCCCAGCATTTT
- TRBJ1-1 - TRBV12-3/TRBV12-4 CASSFGESTEAFF TGTGCCAGCAGTTTCGGGGAGAGCACTGAAGCTTTCTTT
- TRBJ2-5 - TRBV27 CASSLAGVETQYF TGTGCCAGCAGTTTGGCAGGGGTAGAGACCCAGTACTTC
- TRBJ1-5 TRBD1 TRBV28 CASSRTGVIQPQHF TGTGCCAGCAGTAGGACAGGGGTGATTCAGCCCCAGCATTTT
- TRBJ2-3 - TRBV7-9 CASGLPGLGTDTQYF TGTGCCAGCGGCCTGCCGGGCCTTGGCACAGATACGCAGTATTTT
- TRBJ1-5 - TRBV15 CATSIGRDQPQHF TGTGCCACCAGCATTGGTCGGGATCAGCCCCAGCATTTT
- TRBJ1-1 - TRBV10-1 CASSERATGLEAFF TGCGCCAGCAGCGAAAGGGCCACCGGACTAGAAGCTTTCTTT
- TRBJ1-1 - TRBV5-1 CASSLRLNTEAFF TGCGCCAGCAGCTTGCGGTTGAACACTGAAGCTTTCTTT
- TRBJ2-7 - TRBV5-1 CASSTSGTGKTYEQYF TGCGCCAGCAGCACTAGCGGGACAGGGAAAACCTACGAGCAGTACTTC
- TRBJ1-4 - TRBV28 CASSLTMGREKLFF TGTGCCAGCAGTTTAACTATGGGCAGGGAAAAACTGTTTTTT
- TRBJ2-2 - TRBV5-4 CASSKGQFGGELFF TGTGCCAGCAGCAAAGGACAGTTTGGCGGGGAGCTGTTTTTT
- TRBJ2-7 - TRBV3-1/TRBV3-2 CASSQVASSYEQYF TGTGCCAGCAGCCAAGTTGCTTCCTCCTACGAGCAGTACTTC
once TRBJ1-2 - TRBV28 CAVRSGIDYGYTF TGTGCCGTTCGATCAGGGATAGACTATGGCTACACCTTC
few TRBJ2-1 TRBD2 TRBV7-3 CASSLSLAGGPDEQFF TGTGCCAGCAGCTTATCACTAGCGGGGGGGCCCGATGAGCAGTTCTTC
- TRBJ1-2 - TRBV3-1/TRBV3-2 CASSQEGRWDGYTF TGTGCCAGCAGCCAAGAGGGCCGCTGGGATGGCTACACCTTC
- TRBJ1-2 - TRBV27 CASSARDVYGYTF TGTGCCAGCAGTGCACGGGACGTTTATGGCTACACCTTC
- TRBJ1-4 TRBD1 TRBV28 CASSTGQGIEKLFF TGTGCCAGCAGTACGGGACAGGGGATTGAAAAACTGTTTTTT